This T cell receptor beta chain came from a study of T cell responses to AZD1222 COVID-19 vaccine. Data came from immunoSEQ multiplex PCR; TCRdb stores just in-frame clones and leaves some out. The table includes about 190,000 clones, about 87% detected once. The CDR3 sequence is 14 residues long. The germline V gene has CDR1 MDHEN and CDR2 SYDVKM. Trimming removed 7 bases from V and 4 bases from J, with 14 bases in between. Details on this clone: Its antigen is not known.

General observations from the study: Unmutated regions of variants are reportedly targeted by nearly half of spike-specific TCRs. Clonal diversity was possibly underestimated, and white British individuals and females predominated among donors.

The sample consisted of peripheral blood, taken on day 0 of MenACWY control vaccination. The TCR comes from an adult in good health. V gene TRBV28 combines with J gene TRBJ1-3; TRBD1 might be the D (6 bases). As DNA, the CDR3 is TGTGCCAGCACCATACAGGGACGAGGAAACACCATATATTTT. It is translated as CASTIQGRGNTIYF.